This T cell receptor beta chain was identified in a study of siplizumab effects on memory and regulatory T cells. TCRdb's table, derived via immunoSEQ multiplex PCR, lists solely in-frame clones and lacks some. The table lists fewer than 80,000 clones, roughly 93% of them singletons, with about 4.5% in the top ten. Concerning this clone itself: Its antigen is not identified.

This CDR3 region has 19 residues. Unmatched junction bases numbered 16, after V lost 0 bases and J lost 4 bases. CDR1 is SQVTM, CDR2 ANQGSEA, per germline. Study-wide results and limits: Proliferating Tregs taken from siplizumab cultures were not shown to have a confirmed suppressive function. Siplizumab produced a significant drop in alloreactive sequences attributable to unstimulated CD4+ memory cells. Apparently more diverse than memory cells, naive T cells also seemed major alloresponse contributors.

The TCR comes from a human donor in good health. This chain links TRBV29-1 with TRBJ2-3; the match to TRBD2 covers 10 bases. Material: CD8+ T cells sorted from blood. CDR3 DNA: TGCAGCGTTGAAGAGGGACTAGCGACGCATATTGGGACCCCAGATACGCAGTATTTT. This sequence encodes CSVEEGLATHIGTPDTQYF.